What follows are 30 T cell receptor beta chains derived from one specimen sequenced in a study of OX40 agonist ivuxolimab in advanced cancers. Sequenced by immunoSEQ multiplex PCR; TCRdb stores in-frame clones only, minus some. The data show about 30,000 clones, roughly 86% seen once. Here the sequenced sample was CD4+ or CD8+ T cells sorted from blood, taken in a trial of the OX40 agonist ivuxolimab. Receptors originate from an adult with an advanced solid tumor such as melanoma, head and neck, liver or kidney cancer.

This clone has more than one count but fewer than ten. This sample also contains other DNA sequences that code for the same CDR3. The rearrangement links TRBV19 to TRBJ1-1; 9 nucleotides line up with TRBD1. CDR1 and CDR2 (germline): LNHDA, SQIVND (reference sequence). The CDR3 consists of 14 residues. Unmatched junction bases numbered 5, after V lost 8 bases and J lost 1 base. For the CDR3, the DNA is TGTGCCAGTTCGACAGGGGGGGGGAACACTGAAGCTTTCTTT. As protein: CASSTGGGNTEAFF.

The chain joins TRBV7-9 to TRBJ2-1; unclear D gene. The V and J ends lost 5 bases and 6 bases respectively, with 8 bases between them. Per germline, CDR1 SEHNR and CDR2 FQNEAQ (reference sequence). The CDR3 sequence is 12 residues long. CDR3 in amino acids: CASSRTPNEQFF. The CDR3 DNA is TGTGCCAGCAGCCGCACGCCCAATGAGCAGTTCTTC.

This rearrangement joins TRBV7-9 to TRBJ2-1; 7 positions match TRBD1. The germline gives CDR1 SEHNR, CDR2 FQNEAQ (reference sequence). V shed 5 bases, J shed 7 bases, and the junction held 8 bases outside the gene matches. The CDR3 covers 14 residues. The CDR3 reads CASSLLRDSNEQFF. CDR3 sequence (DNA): TGTGCCAGCAGCCTCCTCCGGGACAGTAATGAGCAGTTCTTC.

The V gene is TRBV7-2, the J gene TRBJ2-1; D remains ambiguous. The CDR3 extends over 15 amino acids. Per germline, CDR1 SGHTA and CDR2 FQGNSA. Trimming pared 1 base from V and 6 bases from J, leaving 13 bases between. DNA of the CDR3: TGTGCCAGCAGCTTAGTAGGGCAGAACATCAATGAGCAGTTCTTC. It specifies CASSLVGQNINEQFF.

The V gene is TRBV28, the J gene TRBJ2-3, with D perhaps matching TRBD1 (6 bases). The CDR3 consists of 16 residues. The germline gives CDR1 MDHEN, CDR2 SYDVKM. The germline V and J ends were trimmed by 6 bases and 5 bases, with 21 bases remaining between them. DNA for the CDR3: TGTGCCAGCAGGTTAGGGGGATCGACAGGATTAGATACGCAGTATTTT. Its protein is CASRLGGSTGLDTQYF.

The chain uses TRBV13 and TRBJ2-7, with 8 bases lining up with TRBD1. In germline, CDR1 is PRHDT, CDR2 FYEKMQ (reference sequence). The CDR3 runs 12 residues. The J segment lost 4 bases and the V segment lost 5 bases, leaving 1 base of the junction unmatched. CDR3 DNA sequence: TGTGCCAGCAGCGACAGGGGTTACGAGCAGTACTTC. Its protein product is CASSDRGYEQYF.

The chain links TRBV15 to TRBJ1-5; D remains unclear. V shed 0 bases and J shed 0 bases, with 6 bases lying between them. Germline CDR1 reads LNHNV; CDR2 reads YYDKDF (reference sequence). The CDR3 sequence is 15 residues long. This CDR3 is CATSREAGSNQPQHF. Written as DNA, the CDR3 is TGTGCCACCAGCAGAGAGGCAGGTAGCAATCAGCCCCAGCATTTT.

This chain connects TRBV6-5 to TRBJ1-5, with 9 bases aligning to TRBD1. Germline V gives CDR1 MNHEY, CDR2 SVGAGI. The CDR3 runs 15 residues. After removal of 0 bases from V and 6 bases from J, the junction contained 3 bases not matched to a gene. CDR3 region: CASSYSGTGLQPQHF. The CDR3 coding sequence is TGTGCCAGCAGTTACTCTGGGACAGGGCTTCAGCCCCAGCATTTT.

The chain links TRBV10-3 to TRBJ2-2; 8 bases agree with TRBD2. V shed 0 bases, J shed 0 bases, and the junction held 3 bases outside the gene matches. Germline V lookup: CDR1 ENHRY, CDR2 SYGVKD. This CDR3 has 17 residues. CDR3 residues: CAISESRAGANTGELFF. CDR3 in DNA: TGTGCCATCAGTGAGTCAAGAGCGGGAGCGAACACCGGGGAGCTGTTTTTT.

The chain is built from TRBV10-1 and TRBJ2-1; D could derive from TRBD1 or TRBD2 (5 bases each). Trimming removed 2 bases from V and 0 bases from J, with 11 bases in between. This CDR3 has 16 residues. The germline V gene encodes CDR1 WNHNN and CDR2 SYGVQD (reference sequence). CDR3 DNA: TGCGCCAGCAGTGAGGGGACGGATCGCTCCTACAATGAGCAGTTCTTC. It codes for CASSEGTDRSYNEQFF.

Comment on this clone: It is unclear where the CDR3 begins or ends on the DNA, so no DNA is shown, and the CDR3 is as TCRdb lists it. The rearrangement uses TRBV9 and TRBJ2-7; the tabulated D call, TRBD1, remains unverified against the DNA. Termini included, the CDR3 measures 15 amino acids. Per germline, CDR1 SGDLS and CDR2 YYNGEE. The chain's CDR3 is CASSVGQGSSYEQCF.

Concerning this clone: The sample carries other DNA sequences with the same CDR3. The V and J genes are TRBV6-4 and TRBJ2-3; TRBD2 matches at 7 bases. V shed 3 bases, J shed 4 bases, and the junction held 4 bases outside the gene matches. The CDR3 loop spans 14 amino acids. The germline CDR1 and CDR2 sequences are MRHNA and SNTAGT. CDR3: CASSEGAGADTQYF. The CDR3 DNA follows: TGTGCCAGCAGTGAAGGGGCGGGGGCAGATACGCAGTATTTT.

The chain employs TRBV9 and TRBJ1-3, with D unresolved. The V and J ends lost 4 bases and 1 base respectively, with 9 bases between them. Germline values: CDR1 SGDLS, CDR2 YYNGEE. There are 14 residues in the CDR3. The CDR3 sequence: CASSSSISGNTIYF. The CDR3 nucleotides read TGTGCCAGCAGCAGCAGCATTTCTGGAAACACCATATATTTT. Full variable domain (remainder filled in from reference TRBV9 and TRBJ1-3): DSGVTQTPKHLITATGQRVTLRCSPRSGDLSVYWYQQSLDQGLQFLIQYYNGEERAKGNILERFSAQQFPDLHSELNLSSLELGDSALYFCASSSSISGNTIYFGEGSWLTVV.

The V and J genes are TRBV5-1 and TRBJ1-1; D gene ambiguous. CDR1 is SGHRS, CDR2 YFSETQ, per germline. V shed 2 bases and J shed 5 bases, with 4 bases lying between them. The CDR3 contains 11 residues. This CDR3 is CASSLGTEAFF. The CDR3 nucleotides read TGCGCCAGCAGCTTAGGTACTGAAGCTTTCTTT.

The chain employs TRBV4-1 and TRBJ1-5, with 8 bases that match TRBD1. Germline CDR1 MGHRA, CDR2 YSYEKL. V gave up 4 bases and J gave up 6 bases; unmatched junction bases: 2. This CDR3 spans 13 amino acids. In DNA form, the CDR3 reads TGCGCCAGCAGCCTAGACAGGGGTCAGCCCCAGCATTTT. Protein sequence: CASSLDRGQPQHF.

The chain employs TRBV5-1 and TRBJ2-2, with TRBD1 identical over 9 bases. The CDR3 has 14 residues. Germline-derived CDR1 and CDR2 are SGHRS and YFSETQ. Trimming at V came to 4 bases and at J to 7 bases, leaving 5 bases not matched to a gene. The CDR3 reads CASSAGTGFGELFF. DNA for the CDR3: TGCGCCAGCAGCGCAGGGACAGGGTTCGGGGAGCTGTTTTTT.

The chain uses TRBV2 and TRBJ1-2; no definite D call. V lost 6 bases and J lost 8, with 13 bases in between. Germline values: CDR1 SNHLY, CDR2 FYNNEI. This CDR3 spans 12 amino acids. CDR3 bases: TGTGCCAGCAGGGTAACGACGGGCGGCTACACCTTC. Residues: CASRVTTGGYTF. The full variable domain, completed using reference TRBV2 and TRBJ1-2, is EPEVTQTPSHQVTQMGQEVILRCVPISNHLYFYWYRQILGQKVEFLVSFYNNEISEKSEIFDDQFSVERPDGSNFTLKIRSTKLEDSAMYFCASRVTTGGYTFGSGTRLTVV.

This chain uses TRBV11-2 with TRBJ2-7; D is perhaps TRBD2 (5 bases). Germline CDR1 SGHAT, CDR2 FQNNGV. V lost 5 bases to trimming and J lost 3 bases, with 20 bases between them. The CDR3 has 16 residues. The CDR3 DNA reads TGTGCCAGCAGCGCCTACGGGTCTCCCGGGAACTACGAGCAGTACTTC. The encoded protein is CASSAYGSPGNYEQYF.

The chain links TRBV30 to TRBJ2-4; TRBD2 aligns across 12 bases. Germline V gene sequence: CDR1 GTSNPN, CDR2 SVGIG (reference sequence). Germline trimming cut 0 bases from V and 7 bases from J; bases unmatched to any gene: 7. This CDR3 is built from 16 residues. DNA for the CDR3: TGTGCCTGGAGTGTGGGGACCGGGACTAGCGGGAACATTCAGTACTTC. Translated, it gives CAWSVGTGTSGNIQYF.

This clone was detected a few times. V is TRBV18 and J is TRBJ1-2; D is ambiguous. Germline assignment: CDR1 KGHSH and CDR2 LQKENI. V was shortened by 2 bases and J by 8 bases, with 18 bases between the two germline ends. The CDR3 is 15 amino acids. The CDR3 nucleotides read TGTGCCAGCTCACCAGCCCCCCGAATCCTGCGGGGCTACACCTTC. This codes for CASSPAPRILRGYTF.

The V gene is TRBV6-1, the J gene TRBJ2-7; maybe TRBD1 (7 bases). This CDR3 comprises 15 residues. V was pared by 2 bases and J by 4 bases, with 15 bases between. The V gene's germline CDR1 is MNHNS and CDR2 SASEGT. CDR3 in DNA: TGTGCCAGCAGTGAACGGGCAGGGGGGATTTACGAGCAGTACTTC. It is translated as CASSERAGGIYEQYF.

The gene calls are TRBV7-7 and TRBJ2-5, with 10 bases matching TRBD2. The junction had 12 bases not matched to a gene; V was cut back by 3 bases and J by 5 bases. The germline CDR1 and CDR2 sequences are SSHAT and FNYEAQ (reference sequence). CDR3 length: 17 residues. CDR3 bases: TGTGCCAGCAGCTTGGATAGCGGGGGGACAAATCTGGAGACCCAGTACTTC. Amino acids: CASSLDSGGTNLETQYF.

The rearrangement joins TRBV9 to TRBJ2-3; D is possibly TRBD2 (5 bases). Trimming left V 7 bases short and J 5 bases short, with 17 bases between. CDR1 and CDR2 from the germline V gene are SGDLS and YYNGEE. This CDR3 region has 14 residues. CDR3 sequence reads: CASGGWTGIDTQYF. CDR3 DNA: TGTGCCAGCGGTGGTTGGACGGGGATAGATACGCAGTATTTT.

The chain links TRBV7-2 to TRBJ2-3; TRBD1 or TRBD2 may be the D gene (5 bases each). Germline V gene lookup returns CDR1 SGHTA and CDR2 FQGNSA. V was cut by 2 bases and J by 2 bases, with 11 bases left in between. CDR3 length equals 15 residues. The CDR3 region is CASSLPGAYTDTQYF. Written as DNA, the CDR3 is TGTGCCAGCAGCTTACCCGGGGCATACACAGATACGCAGTATTTT.

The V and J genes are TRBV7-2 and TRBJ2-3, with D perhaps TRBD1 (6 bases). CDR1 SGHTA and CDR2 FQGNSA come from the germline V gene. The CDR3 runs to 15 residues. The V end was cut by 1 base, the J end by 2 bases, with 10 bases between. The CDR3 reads CASSLEGTYTDTQYF. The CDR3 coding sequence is TGTGCCAGCAGCTTAGAGGGGACATACACAGATACGCAGTATTTT.

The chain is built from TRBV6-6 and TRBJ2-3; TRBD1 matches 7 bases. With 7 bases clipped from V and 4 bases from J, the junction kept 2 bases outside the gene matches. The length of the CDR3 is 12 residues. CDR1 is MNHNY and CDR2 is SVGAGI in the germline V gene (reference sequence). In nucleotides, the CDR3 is TGTGCCAGCATTACAGGGGCAGATACGCAGTATTTT. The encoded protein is CASITGADTQYF.

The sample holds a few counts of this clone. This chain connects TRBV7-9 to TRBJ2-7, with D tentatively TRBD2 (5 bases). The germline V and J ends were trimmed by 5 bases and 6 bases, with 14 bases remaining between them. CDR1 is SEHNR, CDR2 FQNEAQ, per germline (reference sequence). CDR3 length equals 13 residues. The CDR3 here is CASSPGVAPEQYF. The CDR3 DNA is TGTGCCAGCAGCCCCGGGGTAGCACCCGAGCAGTACTTC.

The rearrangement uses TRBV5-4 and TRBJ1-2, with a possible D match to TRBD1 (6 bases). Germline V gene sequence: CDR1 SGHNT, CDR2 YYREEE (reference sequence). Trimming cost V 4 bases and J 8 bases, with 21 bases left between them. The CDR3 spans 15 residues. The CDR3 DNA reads TGTGCCAGCAGCCATCGGGACACCTCTCGGCACGGCTACACCTTC. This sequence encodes CASSHRDTSRHGYTF.

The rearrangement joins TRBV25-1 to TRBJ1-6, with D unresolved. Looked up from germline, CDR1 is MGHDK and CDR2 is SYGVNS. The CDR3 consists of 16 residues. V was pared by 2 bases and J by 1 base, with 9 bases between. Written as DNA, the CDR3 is TGTGCCAGCAGTGAAGATCAACCGTCCTATAATTCACCCCTCCACTTT. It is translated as CASSEDQPSYNSPLHF.

Here the CDR3 DNA reads TGTGCCAGCAGGCCCGACAGGGGGGCTGGGGCCAACGTCCTGACTTTC. This codes for CASRPDRGAGANVLTF. The chain links TRBV7-9 to TRBJ2-6; 9 bases are shared with TRBD1. Germline-derived CDR1 and CDR2 are SEHNR and FQNEAQ (reference sequence). V shed 6 bases, J shed 2 bases, and the junction held 5 bases outside the gene matches. This CDR3 comprises 16 residues.